A selection of T cell receptor beta chains follows, all from one sample in a study of blood T cell repertoires in COVID-19. Libraries were prepared by immunoSEQ multiplex PCR; TCRdb keeps only in-frame clonotypes and omits some of them. The table lists tens of thousands of clones, approximately 80% of them singletons. The sequenced sample was peripheral blood. These receptors were collected from a man in his 60s with active COVID-19. Each CDR3 is given with its conserved first and last residue. D genes are given only for firm matches. Only some rows state a clone size, as once, few, many or a class for expanded clones.

>TRBJ1-1|.|TRBD1|TRBV6-5
TGTGCCAGCAGTCCCGGGACAGGGAACACTGAAGCTTTCTTT
CASSPGTGNTEAFF
>TRBJ2-7|.|TRBD1|TRBV5-1
TGCGCCAGCAGCTATTGGACAGGTTCAACCTACGAGCAGTACTTC
CASSYWTGSTYEQYF
>TRBJ2-2|.|.|TRBV7-3
TGTGCCAGCAGCCGCCTCGCCGGGGCGAACACCGGGGAGCTGTTTTTT
CASSRLAGANTGELFF
>TRBJ2-7|.|TRBD1|TRBV7-6
TGTGCCAGCAGCTTAGCTCTGACAGGGGGACCCTACGAGCAGTACTTC
CASSLALTGGPYEQYF
>TRBJ2-7|.|.|TRBV18
TGTGCCAGCTCACCACCCGGCCAGTCGCGAGGCGAGCAGTACTTC
CASSPPGQSRGEQYF
>TRBJ1-1|.|.|TRBV10-3
TGTGCCATCAGTGAGAGCGGACTTCGGGTGCTTAACACTGAAGCTTTCTTT
CAISESGLRVLNTEAFF
>TRBJ1-1|.|TRBD1|TRBV7-9
TGTGCCAGCAGCCACACAGGGGCGTTCACTGAAGCTTTCTTT
CASSHTGAFTEAFF
>TRBJ1-4|.|.|TRBV29-1
TGCAGCGTTGGCGGGGAGGGGTATGAAAAACTGTTTTTT
CSVGGEGYEKLFF
>TRBJ1-1|.|.|TRBV6-5
TGTGCCAGCAGAACGGGTTTTAACACTGAAGCTTTCTTT
CASRTGFNTEAFF
>TRBJ2-1|.|TRBD1|TRBV9
TGTGCCAGCAGTCAGAATCAGGGGGAATACAATGAGCAGTTCTTC
CASSQNQGEYNEQFF
>TRBJ1-3|.|.|TRBV4-3
TGCGCCAGCAGCCAAATGATGGGGGCGAGTGGAAACACCATATATTTT
CASSQMMGASGNTIYF
>TRBJ2-5|few|TRBD1|TRBV7-2
TGTGCCAGCAGCTTACGACAGGGGGAGACCCAGTACTTC
CASSLRQGETQYF
>TRBJ1-6|.|TRBD1|TRBV6-5
TGTGCCAGCAGTTCCCGGACAGGGGCGAATTCACCCCTCCACTTT
CASSSRTGANSPLHF
>TRBJ1-1|few|TRBD1|TRBV5-1
TGCGCCAGCAGCACGGACAGGGCCGACACTGAAGCTTTCTTT
CASSTDRADTEAFF
>TRBJ1-3|.|.|TRBV5-4
TGTGCCAGCTTCGACATGCTTCTCTCTGGAAACACCATATATTTT
CASFDMLLSGNTIYF
>TRBJ1-1|.|.|TRBV28
TGTGCCAGCAGTTTAGGGCAGTCGGTGGATGATCCTGAAGCTTTCTTT
CASSLGQSVDDPEAFF
>TRBJ1-2|.|TRBD1|TRBV11-2
TGTGCCAGCAGCTCGGTAGACAGGGGCGAGAGCTACACCTTC
CASSSVDRGESYTF
>TRBJ1-5|.|TRBD1|TRBV5-1
TGCGCCAGCAGCCCGACAGGGTTTAGCAATCAGCCCCAGCATTTT
CASSPTGFSNQPQHF
>TRBJ2-7|.|.|TRBV7-2
TGTGCCAGCAGCCAGGGGAGTCCTACCGTATTC
CASSQGSPTVF
>TRBJ1-5|once|.|TRBV7-8
TGTGCCAGCAGCTTCCTGGACAAACGTATGGGGTATAGCAATCAGCCCCAGCATTTT
CASSFLDKRMGYSNQPQHF
>TRBJ1-1|.|.|TRBV5-1
TGCGCCAGCAGCGGGTTCGGCAGGGGAAGAACTGAAGCTTTCTTT
CASSGFGRGRTEAFF
>TRBJ1-2|.|TRBD1|TRBV30
TGTGCCTGGGCCGGGACAGGTGGAGCTAACTATGGCTACACCTTC
CAWAGTGGANYGYTF